One T cell receptor beta chain is described in this entry. CDR3 length: 14 residues. V was shortened by 5 bases and J by 0 bases, with 8 bases between the two germline ends. The germline gives CDR1 LNHDA, CDR2 SQIVND (reference sequence). This specimen belongs to a study of blood T cell repertoires in COVID-19. Study at large: PBMCs, B-cell-depleted T cells, or T cells were the source of the cDNA or gDNA that made up the material.

Donors were grouped by their self-reported clinical history. This table comes from immunoSEQ multiplex PCR, and its TCRdb copy is limited to in-frame clones, with some not included. There are 200,000 to 250,000 clones in the sample; roughly four fifths occur only once, and 14% to 15% lies in the top ten. The receptor was derived from a man between 35 and 55 years old who had recovered from COVID-19. Sequenced material: PBMCs or T cells enriched from blood (not recorded which). The chain links TRBV19 to TRBJ1-5; unclear D gene. The CDR3 DNA sequence: TGTGCCAGTAGTTATCTGTATAGCAATCAGCCCCAGCATTTT. Its translation: CASSYLYSNQPQHF. Drawing the rest from reference TRBV19 and TRBJ1-5, the complete variable domain is DGGITQSPKYLFRKEGQNVTLSCEQNLNHDAMYWYRQDPGQGLRLIYYSQIVNDFQKGDIAEGYSVSREKKESFPLTVTSAQKNPTAFYLCASSYLYSNQPQHFGDGTRLSIL.